These 21 T cell receptor beta chains share one sample of origin, sequenced in a study of human T cells and chemical hapten exposure. MiXCR, run by TCRdb on the RACE reads, gives a single entry per CDR3 protein. The sample lists around 110,000 distinct CDR3 sequences, 12% occurring once. The time point denotes: pre-sensitization, week 0. Treatment specified: therapeutic diphenylcyclopropenone sensitization with weekly scalp DPC. The sequencing used whole blood, collected in connection with sensitization to the hapten diphenylcyclopropenone (DPC). These TCRs come from a woman in her 50s with alopecia areata. Some clones in this sample may be carry-over from other donors' samples.

This clonotype was detected a few times. The genes are TRBV6-6 and TRBJ1-2; 7 nucleotides align to TRBD1. With V trimmed by 8 bases and J by 2 bases, 5 bases remained unmatched. The V gene's germline CDR1 is MNHNY and CDR2 SVGAGI (reference sequence). The CDR3 covers 13 residues. As DNA, the CDR3 is TGTGCCAGCTTTCAGGGGGGGAACTATGGCTACACCTTC. Protein product: CASFQGGNYGYTF.

This clonotype has a handful of counts. The CDR3 is CASSESGRGEETQYF. The CDR3 DNA reads as TGCGCCAGCAGTGAGTCGGGTCGAGGGGAAGAGACCCAGTACTTC. The genes are TRBV10-2 and TRBJ2-5; D is tentatively TRBD1 or TRBD2 (5 bases each). V lost 0 bases and J 3 bases, leaving 11 bases between the germline ends. Germline V gene data show CDR1 as WSHSY and CDR2 as SAAADI. This CDR3 region has 15 residues.

This clonotype has a count of ten or more. Germline is not matched at one junction end, which may reflect a read error. The chain is built from TRBV6-2 or TRBV6-3 and TRBJ1-1; D gene uncertain. From germline, CDR1 is MNHEY and CDR2 SVGEGT. This CDR3 has 13 amino acids. The CDR3 protein is CASRTPRPPEGFF. As DNA, the CDR3 is TGTGCCAGCAGGACTCCCCGGCCACCCGAAGGTTTCTTT.

In this sample, this clonotype turned up many times. V is TRBV7-9 and J is TRBJ2-5; a possible D gene is TRBD2 (5 bases). This CDR3 contains 14 residues. CDR1 is SEHNR, CDR2 FQNEAQ, per germline (reference sequence). Trimming stripped 5 bases from V and 4 bases from J, with 14 bases between. This CDR3 reads CASSPIEGPETQYF. CDR3 DNA: TGTGCCAGCAGCCCCATAGAGGGTCCAGAGACCCAGTACTTC. Full variable domain (rest looked up from reference TRBV7-9 and TRBJ2-5): DTGVSQNPRHKITKRGQNVTFRCDPISEHNRLYWYRQTLGQGPEFLTYFQNEAQLEKSRLLSDRFSAERPKGSFSTLEIQRTEQGDSAMYLCASSPIEGPETQYFGPGTRLLVL.

Only a few counts were recorded for this clonotype. The chain has TRBV15 and TRBJ2-7; no reliable D call. Germline assignment: CDR1 LNHNV and CDR2 YYDKDF (reference sequence). CDR3 length: 13 residues. V lost 0 bases to trimming and J lost 1 base, with 4 bases between them. The CDR3, as DNA: TGTGCCACCAGCAGAGATTTTTCCTACGAGCAGTACTTC. Protein sequence: CATSRDFSYEQYF.

This clonotype was counted a few times. The chain combines TRBV20-1 with TRBJ2-7, with a possible D match to TRBD1 (5 bases). The V gene's germline CDR1 is DFQATT and CDR2 SNEGSKA (reference sequence). V was pared by 5 bases and J by 6 bases, with 20 bases between. The CDR3 is 14 amino acids. The CDR3 sequence is CSAPETVPWGEQYF. The DNA of the CDR3 is TGCAGTGCTCCGGAGACAGTGCCCTGGGGCGAGCAGTACTTC.

There are a few counts of this clonotype. The chain has TRBV6-1 and TRBJ2-7; 11 nucleotides agree with TRBD2. V lost 6 bases and J lost 1; bases outside the gene matches: 8. Looked up from germline, CDR1 is MNHNS and CDR2 is SASEGT. The CDR3 sequence is 16 residues long. As DNA, the CDR3 is TGTGCCAGCAGGACTAGCGGGGCATCTACATCCTACGAGCAGTACTTC. Translated, it gives CASRTSGASTSYEQYF.

This clonotype was seen a few times. This chain connects TRBV7-2 to TRBJ1-5; weak D call: TRBD1 (6 bases). The CDR3 extends over 18 amino acids. V gave up 5 bases and J gave up 1 base, with 21 bases separating them. CDR1 and CDR2 from the germline V gene are SGHTA and FQGNSA. The CDR3 region is CASSPQPGGGLSNQPQHF. The CDR3 DNA follows: TGTGCCAGCAGCCCTCAACCTGGAGGGGGGTTGAGCAATCAGCCCCAGCATTTT.

This chain connects TRBV18 to TRBJ1-2, with D maybe TRBD1 (5 bases). The CDR3 runs to 13 residues. Germline loops: CDR1 KGHSH, CDR2 LQKENI. The V end was cut by 0 bases, the J end by 6 bases, with 8 bases between. The CDR3 nucleotides read TGTGCCAGCTCACCACCGGAGGGACATGGCTACACCTTC. As protein: CASSPPEGHGYTF.

This clonotype occurred a few times. The chain employs TRBV5-1 and TRBJ1-2; D is uncertain. V lost 0 bases and J lost 4, with 10 bases in between. The V gene's germline CDR1 is SGHRS and CDR2 YFSETQ. The CDR3 totals 14 residues. CDR3 residues: CASSLERDLYGYTF. Here the CDR3 DNA reads TGCGCCAGCAGCTTGGAGCGGGATCTCTATGGCTACACCTTC.

The chain couples TRBV7-8 to TRBJ1-4; TRBD1 is a possible D gene (5 bases). The CDR3 spans 14 residues. Germline V gene sequence: CDR1 SGHVS, CDR2 FQNEAQ. The germline V and J ends were trimmed by 5 bases and 8 bases, with 15 bases remaining between them. CDR3 coding DNA: TGTGCCAGCAGCCTACTGGGGGGGAGGGAAAAACTGTTTTTT. This gives the protein CASSLLGGREKLFF.

This sequence joins TRBV7-2 and TRBJ2-7, with D possibly being TRBD1 (5 bases). This CDR3 contains 12 residues. V lost 2 bases and J lost 5, with 7 bases in between. Per germline, CDR1 SGHTA and CDR2 FQGNSA. CDR3 DNA sequence: TGTGCCAGCAGCTTACGCAGGGACGAGCAGTACTTC. Translating it yields CASSLRRDEQYF. The whole variable domain, remainder taken from reference TRBV7-2 and TRBJ2-7, is GAGVSQSPSNKVTEKGKDVELRCDPISGHTALYWYRQSLGQGLEFLIYFQGNSAPDKSGLPSDRFSAERTGGSVSTLTIQRTQQEDSAVYLCASSLRRDEQYFGPGTRLTVT.

CDR3 loop: CASRSSIRETQYF. CDR3 DNA: TGCGCCAGCAGATCGTCTATCCGGGAGACCCAGTACTTC. This chain uses TRBV5-1 with TRBJ2-5, with unresolved D. This CDR3 comprises 13 residues. Germline CDR1 and CDR2: SGHRS and YFSETQ. V was trimmed by 5 bases and J by 5 bases, leaving 13 bases between them.

This clonotype came up many times. V and J are TRBV12-3 or TRBV12-4 and TRBJ2-7; possible D gene TRBD1, 6 bases. V was trimmed by 6 bases and J by 4 bases, leaving 19 bases between them. The CDR3 runs 15 residues. The CDR3 here is CASRSGTPGPYEQYF. The CDR3 nucleotides read TGTGCCAGCAGGTCCGGGACACCGGGACCTTACGAGCAGTACTTC.

This clonotype occurred a few times. This chain joins TRBV3-1 and TRBJ2-2; no clear D. This CDR3 is 13 amino acids long. From germline, CDR1 is LGHDT and CDR2 YNNKEL (reference sequence). The ends were cut back, 6 bases at V and 1 base at J, with 6 bases in the middle. CDR3 region: CASSVGNTGELFF. The DNA for the CDR3 is TGTGCCAGCAGTGTCGGGAACACCGGGGAGCTGTTTTTT.

This clonotype appeared once. The chain joins TRBV10-3 to TRBJ2-4, with 8 bases matching TRBD2. This CDR3 comprises 16 residues. From germline, CDR1 is ENHRY and CDR2 SYGVKD. Unmatched junction bases numbered 6, after V lost 4 bases and J lost 1 base. CDR3 protein: CAISGEREYAKNIQYF. The CDR3 DNA is TGTGCCATCAGTGGGGAGCGGGAGTATGCCAAAAACATTCAGTACTTC.

This clonotype came up many times. This sequence joins TRBV6-2 or TRBV6-3 and TRBJ2-3; D could derive from TRBD1 or TRBD2 (5 bases each). CDR1 MNHEY and CDR2 SVGEGT come from the germline V gene. The CDR3 extends over 16 amino acids. With 10 bases removed from V and 2 bases from J, the gap between germline ends came to 22 bases. The CDR3 loop is CAIKTMGPGITDTQYF. The CDR3 region has the DNA TGTGCCATCAAAACAATGGGGCCGGGAATCACAGATACGCAGTATTTT.

The genes are TRBV12-3 or TRBV12-4 and TRBJ2-5, with 8 nucleotides matching TRBD1. The CDR3 totals 16 residues. Trimming at V came to 5 bases and at J to 5 bases, leaving 13 bases not matched to a gene. The CDR3 region has the DNA TGTGCCAGCAGTCAAGGACAGGGACTGTTGTATGAGACCCAGTACTTC. Translation: CASSQGQGLLYETQYF.

The genes are TRBV12-2 and TRBJ1-5. TRBV12-2 is recorded as a pseudogene. This CDR3 contains 14 residues. The CDR3 sequence: CASRLEVEDQPQHF. The DNA of the CDR3 is TGTGCAAGTCGCTTAGAGGTGGAAGATCAGCCCCAGCATTTT.

This clonotype was detected a few times. The J gene is TRBJ2-7, the V gene TRBV5-6; D is possibly TRBD2 (5 bases). This CDR3 has 11 residues. Germline V gene sequence: CDR1 SGHDT, CDR2 YYEEEE. The V and J ends lost 2 bases and 7 bases respectively, with 7 bases between them. The DNA for the CDR3 is TGTGCCAGCAGCTTTCGGGATGAGCAGTACTTC. Translating it yields CASSFRDEQYF.

Many counts were recorded for this clonotype. This sequence joins TRBV7-9 and TRBJ2-1, with TRBD2 as a possible D gene (6 bases). CDR3 length equals 14 residues. Trimming cost V 7 bases and J 0 bases, with 10 bases left between them. CDR1 and CDR2 (germline): SEHNR, FQNEAQ (reference sequence). Here the CDR3 DNA reads TGTGCCAGCATTCACGGGAGCTCCTACAATGAGCAGTTCTTC. Residues: CASIHGSSYNEQFF. The full variable domain, completed using reference TRBV7-9 and TRBJ2-1, is DTGVSQNPRHKITKRGQNVTFRCDPISEHNRLYWYRQTLGQGPEFLTYFQNEAQLEKSRLLSDRFSAERPKGSFSTLEIQRTEQGDSAMYLCASIHGSSYNEQFFGPGTRLTVL.